A selection of T cell receptor beta chains follows, all from one sample in a study of OX40 agonist ivuxolimab in advanced cancers. The method was immunoSEQ multiplex PCR; TCRdb's version includes in-frame clones alone and lacks a portion of them. This sample carries tens of thousands of clones, around 87% of them seen once, and the ten largest clones take 0.99%. This specimen consisted of CD4+ or CD8+ T cells sorted from blood, obtained in a trial of the OX40 agonist ivuxolimab. Source of these receptors: an adult with an advanced solid tumor such as melanoma, head and neck, liver or kidney cancer. The CDR3 runs from the conserved cysteine through the conserved F or W. The D gene is left open where the match is weak. Clone sizes are given selectively: once, few, many, or a class where the clone is expanded.

d_gene	abundance	v_gene	j_gene	CDR3aa	CDR3nt
-	-	TRBV5-5	TRBJ1-1	CASSSRQVTEAFF	TGTGCCAGCAGCTCCCGACAGGTAACTGAAGCTTTCTTT
-	-	TRBV10-3	TRBJ2-2	CAISDPETGTGELFF	TGTGCCATCAGTGACCCTGAGACAGGAACCGGGGAGCTGTTTTTT
-	-	TRBV29-1	TRBJ1-2	CSVERRANYGYTF	TGCAGCGTTGAAAGGCGGGCTAACTATGGCTACACCTTC
TRBD2	few	TRBV6-5	TRBJ2-7	CASHGTSSAYEQYF	TGTGCCAGTCACGGGACTAGCTCCGCCTACGAGCAGTACTTC
-	few	TRBV12-5	TRBJ1-6	CASGLGTAYNSPLHF	TGTGCTAGTGGTTTGGGTACAGCCTATAATTCACCCCTCCACTTT
-	-	TRBV29-1	TRBJ1-1	CSVEGPIGFNTEAFF	TGCAGCGTTGAGGGACCCATAGGATTTAACACTGAAGCTTTCTTT
-	-	TRBV2	TRBJ1-6	CASRRLWGGSPLHF	TGTGCCAGCAGGAGGTTGTGGGGTGGATCACCCCTCCACTTT
-	-	TRBV7-3	TRBJ2-7	CASSPAPGRGEQYF	TGTGCCAGCAGCCCGGCGCCAGGGCGGGGAGAGCAGTACTTC
-	-	TRBV10-3	TRBJ1-5	CASSYSGDQPQHF	TGTGCCAGCAGTTACTCGGGCGATCAGCCCCAGCATTTT
TRBD1	-	TRBV15	TRBJ2-1	CATSRDQGTVSNEQFF	TGTGCCACCAGCAGAGATCAGGGGACAGTCTCCAATGAGCAGTTCTTC
TRBD2	few	TRBV4-3	TRBJ2-1	CASSQDTGTRDEQFF	TGCGCCAGCAGCCAAGATACGGGGACTAGAGATGAGCAGTTCTTC
-	-	TRBV30	TRBJ2-5	CAWSRVGETQYF	TGTGCCTGGAGTCGGGTGGGAGAGACCCAGTACTTC
-	once	TRBV10-1	TRBJ2-7	CASSEAAGVEQYF	TGCGCCAGCAGTGAGGCCGCCGGGGTGGAGCAGTACTTC
-	once	TRBV5-4	TRBJ2-5	CASSKPQETQYF	TGTGCCAGCAGTAAACCACAAGAGACCCAGTACTTC
-	-	TRBV30	TRBJ2-3	CAWRSGPLVSTDTQYF	TGTGCCTGGAGATCCGGACCGCTCGTAAGCACAGATACGCAGTATTTT
-	-	TRBV6-6	TRBJ2-7	CASSLGGAGVYEQYF	TGTGCCAGCAGTCTGGGGGGGGCAGGCGTCTACGAGCAGTACTTC
-	-	TRBV9	TRBJ1-4	CASSVYEGNADEKLFF	TGTGCCAGCAGCGTATACGAGGGCAACGCTGATGAAAAACTGTTTTTT
-	-	TRBV27	TRBJ1-3	CASSSSDISGNTIYF	TGTGCCAGCAGTTCCTCGGACATCTCTGGAAACACCATATATTTT
-	-	TRBV19	TRBJ1-1	CASNGQWNTEAFF	TGTGCCAGTAACGGACAGTGGAACACTGAAGCTTTCTTT
-	-	TRBV6-5	TRBJ2-3	CASSYSIDASTDTQYF	TGTGCCAGCAGTTATTCAATAGACGCTAGCACAGATACGCAGTATTTT
TRBD2	-	TRBV19	TRBJ2-2	CASSELTSGRGELFF	TGTGCCAGTAGCGAACTAACTAGCGGGAGGGGGGAGCTGTTTTTT
TRBD1	few	TRBV11-2	TRBJ2-1	CASSLNVDRGEEQFF	TGTGCCAGCAGCTTAAACGTTGACAGGGGCGAAGAGCAGTTCTTC
TRBD1	once	TRBV5-1	TRBJ2-6	CASSLGQGKYSGANVLTF	TGCGCCAGCAGCTTGGGACAGGGGAAGTACTCTGGGGCCAACGTCCTGACTTTC
-	-	TRBV7-9	TRBJ2-7	CASSLWQQSYEQYF	TGTGCCAGCAGCTTGTGGCAACAGTCCTACGAGCAGTACTTC
-	-	TRBV5-5	TRBJ2-5	CASSGTGRETQYF	TGTGCCAGCAGCGGAACAGGGCGGGAGACCCAGTACTTC
-	-	TRBV4-3	TRBJ2-1	CASSQEVGSPYNEQFF	TGCGCCAGCAGCCAAGAAGTGGGATCCCCCTACAATGAGCAGTTCTTC
TRBD1	-	TRBV6-5	TRBJ1-1	CASSYTMGQKNTEAFF	TGTGCCAGCAGTTACACGATGGGACAGAAGAACACTGAAGCTTTCTTT
TRBD2	once	TRBV19	TRBJ2-2	CASRTPSGRPTRSFTGELFF	TGTGCCAGCCGGACCCCTAGCGGCAGACCAACGAGGAGTTTCACCGGGGAGCTGTTTTTT
-	-	TRBV2	TRBJ2-3	CASSEATGLYTDTQYF	TGTGCCAGCAGTGAAGCAACGGGCCTATACACAGATACGCAGTATTTT
-	-	TRBV2	TRBJ1-1	CASSERGTNTEAFF	TGTGCCAGCAGTGAAAGAGGCACGAACACTGAAGCTTTCTTT
-	-	TRBV2	TRBJ2-2	CASSEVSGSGTGELFF	TGTGCCAGCAGTGAAGTTTCAGGAAGTGGAACCGGGGAGCTGTTTTTT
-	-	TRBV7-2	TRBJ2-3	CASSGRLVGPTDTQYF	TGTGCCAGCAGCGGTCGACTAGTGGGACCCACAGATACGCAGTATTTT
-	-	TRBV9	TRBJ1-5	CASSVDGQGGQPQHF	TGTGCCAGCAGCGTAGACGGCCAGGGTGGACAGCCCCAGCATTTT
TRBD1	-	TRBV2	TRBJ1-2	CASNTQGANGYTF	TGTGCCAGCAATACACAGGGGGCGAATGGCTACACCTTC
TRBD2	-	TRBV7-9	TRBJ2-2	CASSLISGMGNTGELFF	TGTGCCAGCAGTCTCATTAGCGGGATGGGGAACACCGGGGAGCTGTTTTTT
TRBD1	-	TRBV10-3	TRBJ2-5	CAISDTGGQETQYF	TGTGCCATCAGTGATACAGGGGGGCAAGAGACCCAGTACTTC
TRBD2	-	TRBV7-2	TRBJ2-7	CASSFSGTSGGEQYF	TGTGCCAGCAGCTTTTCCGGGACTAGCGGGGGCGAGCAGTACTTC
-	-	TRBV30	TRBJ1-5	CAWSTAWNQPQHF	TGTGCCTGGAGTACTGCGTGGAATCAGCCCCAGCATTTT
-	-	TRBV30	TRBJ2-7	CAWSVMVGEQYF	TGTGCCTGGAGTGTAATGGTGGGAGAGCAGTACTTC
TRBD1	-	TRBV28	TRBJ2-7	CASRPLGTGGGYEQYF	TGTGCCAGCAGACCCCTAGGGACAGGGGGAGGCTACGAGCAGTACTTC
-	-	TRBV2	TRBJ1-1	CASSELAEAFF	TGTGCCAGCAGTGAACTCGCAGAAGCTTTCTTT